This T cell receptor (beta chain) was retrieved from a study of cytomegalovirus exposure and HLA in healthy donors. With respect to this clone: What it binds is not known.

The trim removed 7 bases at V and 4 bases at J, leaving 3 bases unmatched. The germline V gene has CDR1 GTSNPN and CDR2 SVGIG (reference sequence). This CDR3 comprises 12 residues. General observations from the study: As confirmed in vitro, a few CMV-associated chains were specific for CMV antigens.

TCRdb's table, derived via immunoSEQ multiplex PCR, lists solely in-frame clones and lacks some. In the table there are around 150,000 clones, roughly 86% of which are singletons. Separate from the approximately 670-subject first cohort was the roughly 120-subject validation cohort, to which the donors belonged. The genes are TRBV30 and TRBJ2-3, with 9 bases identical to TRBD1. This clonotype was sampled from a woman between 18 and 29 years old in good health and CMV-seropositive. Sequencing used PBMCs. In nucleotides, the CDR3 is TGTGCCTCTGGACAGGGGCCAGATACGCAGTATTTT. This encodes CASGQGPDTQYF.